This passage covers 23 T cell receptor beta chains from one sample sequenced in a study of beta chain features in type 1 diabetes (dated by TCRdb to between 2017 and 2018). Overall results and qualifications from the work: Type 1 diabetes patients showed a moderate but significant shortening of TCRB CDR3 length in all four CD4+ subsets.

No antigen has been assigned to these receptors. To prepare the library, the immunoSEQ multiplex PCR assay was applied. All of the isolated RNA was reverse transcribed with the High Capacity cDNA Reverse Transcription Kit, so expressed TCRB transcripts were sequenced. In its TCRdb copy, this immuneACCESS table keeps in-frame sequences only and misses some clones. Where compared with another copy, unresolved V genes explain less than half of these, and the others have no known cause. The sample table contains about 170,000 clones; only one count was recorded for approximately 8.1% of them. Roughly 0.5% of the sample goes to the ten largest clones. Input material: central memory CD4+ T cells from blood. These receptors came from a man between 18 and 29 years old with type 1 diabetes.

CDR3 coding DNA: TGTGCCAGTAGCCACGGGGGGTTAGGTGAGCAGTTCTTC. The encoded protein is CASSHGGLGEQFF. V usage is TRBV19 and J usage is TRBJ2-1, with 7 bases aligning to TRBD2. Germline V gives CDR1 LNHDA, CDR2 SQIVND (reference sequence). The trim removed 6 bases at V and 9 bases at J, leaving 8 bases unmatched. This CDR3 contains 13 residues.

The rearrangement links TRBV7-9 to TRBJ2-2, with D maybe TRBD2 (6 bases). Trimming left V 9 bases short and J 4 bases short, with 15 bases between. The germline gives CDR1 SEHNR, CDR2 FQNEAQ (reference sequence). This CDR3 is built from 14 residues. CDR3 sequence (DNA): TGTGCCAGGGGCCGGGGGACGACCACCGGGGAGCTGTTTTTT. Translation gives CARGRGTTTGELFF.

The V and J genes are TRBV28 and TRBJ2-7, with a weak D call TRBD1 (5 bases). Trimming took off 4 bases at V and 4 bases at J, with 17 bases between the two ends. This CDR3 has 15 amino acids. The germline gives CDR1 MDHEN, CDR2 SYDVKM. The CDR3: CASSSPARAEYEQYF. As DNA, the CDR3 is TGTGCCAGCAGTTCCCCCGCCAGGGCGGAGTACGAGCAGTACTTC.

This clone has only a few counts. CDR3 DNA: TGTGCCACCAGCAGAGTGCGGAACACTGAAGCTTTCTTT. Encoded protein: CATSRVRNTEAFF. The chain has TRBV15 and TRBJ1-1, with no clear D. CDR3 length: 13 residues. Trimming removed 1 base at V and 1 base at J, with 4 bases between. Germline-derived CDR1 and CDR2 are LNHNV and YYDKDF (reference sequence).

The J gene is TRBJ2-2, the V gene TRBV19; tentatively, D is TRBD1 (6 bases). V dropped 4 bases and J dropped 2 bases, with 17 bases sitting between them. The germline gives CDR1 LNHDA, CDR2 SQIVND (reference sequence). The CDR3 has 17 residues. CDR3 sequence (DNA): TGTGCCAGTAGTAAAGGGGGAGTAGCCAGAAACACCGGGGAGCTGTTTTTT. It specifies CASSKGGVARNTGELFF.

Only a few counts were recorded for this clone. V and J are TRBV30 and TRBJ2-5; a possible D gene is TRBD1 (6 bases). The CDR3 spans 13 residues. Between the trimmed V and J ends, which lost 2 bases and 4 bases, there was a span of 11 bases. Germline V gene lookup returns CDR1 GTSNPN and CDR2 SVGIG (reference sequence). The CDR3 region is CAWSRGNRETQYF. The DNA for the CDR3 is TGTGCCTGGAGTAGGGGGAATAGAGAGACCCAGTACTTC.

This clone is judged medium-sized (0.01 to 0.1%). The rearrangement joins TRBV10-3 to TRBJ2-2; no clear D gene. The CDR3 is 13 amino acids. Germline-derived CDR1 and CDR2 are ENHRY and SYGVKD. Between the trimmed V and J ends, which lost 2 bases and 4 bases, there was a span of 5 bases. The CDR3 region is CAISETGTGELFF. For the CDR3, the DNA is TGTGCCATCAGTGAGACTGGCACCGGGGAGCTGTTTTTT.

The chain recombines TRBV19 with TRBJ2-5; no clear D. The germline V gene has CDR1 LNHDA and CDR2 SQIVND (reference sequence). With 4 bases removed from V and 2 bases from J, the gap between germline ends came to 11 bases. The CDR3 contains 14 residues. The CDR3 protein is CASSSIDSQETQYF. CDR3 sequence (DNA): TGTGCCAGTAGTAGTATCGACTCGCAAGAGACCCAGTACTTC.

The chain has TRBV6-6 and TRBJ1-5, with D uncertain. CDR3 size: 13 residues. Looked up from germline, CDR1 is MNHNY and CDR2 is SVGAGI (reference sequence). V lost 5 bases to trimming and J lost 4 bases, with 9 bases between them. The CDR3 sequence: CASSPRGNQPQHF. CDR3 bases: TGTGCCAGCAGTCCTCGGGGAAATCAGCCCCAGCATTTT.

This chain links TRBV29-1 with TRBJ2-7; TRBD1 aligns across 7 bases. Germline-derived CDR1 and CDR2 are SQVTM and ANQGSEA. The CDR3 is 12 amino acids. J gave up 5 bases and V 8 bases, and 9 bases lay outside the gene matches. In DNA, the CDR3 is TGCAGCACCAAACAGGGGCCCAACGAGCAGTACTTC. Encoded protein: CSTKQGPNEQYF.

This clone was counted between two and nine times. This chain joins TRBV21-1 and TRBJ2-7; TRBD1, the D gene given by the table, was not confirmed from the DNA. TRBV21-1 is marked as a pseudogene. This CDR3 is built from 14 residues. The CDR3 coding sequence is TGTGCCAGCAGCAAAGACCAGTCGTCCTACGAGCAGTACTTC. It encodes CASSKDQSSYEQYF.

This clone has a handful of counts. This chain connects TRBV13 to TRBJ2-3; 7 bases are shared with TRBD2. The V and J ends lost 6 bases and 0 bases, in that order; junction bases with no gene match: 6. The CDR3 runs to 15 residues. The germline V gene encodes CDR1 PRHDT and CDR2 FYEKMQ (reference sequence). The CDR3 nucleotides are TGTGCCAGCAGATTAATGGGGGGGAGCACAGATACGCAGTATTTT. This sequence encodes CASRLMGGSTDTQYF.

The CDR3 nucleotides read TGTGCCAGCTCGCAGGACAGCCCTATCAACACTGAAGCTTTCTTT. Its protein is CASSQDSPINTEAFF. This chain links TRBV18 with TRBJ1-1; weak D call: TRBD1 (6 bases). V dropped 6 bases and J dropped 2 bases, with 16 bases sitting between them. CDR3 length: 15 amino acids. Germline-derived CDR1 and CDR2 are KGHSH and LQKENI.

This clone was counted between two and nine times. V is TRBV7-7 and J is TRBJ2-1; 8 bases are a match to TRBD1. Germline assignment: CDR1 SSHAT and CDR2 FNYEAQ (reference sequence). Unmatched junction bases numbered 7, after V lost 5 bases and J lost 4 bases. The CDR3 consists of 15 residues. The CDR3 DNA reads TGTGCCAGCAGCGTGGACAGGGCCGGGTACAATGAGCAGTTCTTC. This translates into CASSVDRAGYNEQFF.

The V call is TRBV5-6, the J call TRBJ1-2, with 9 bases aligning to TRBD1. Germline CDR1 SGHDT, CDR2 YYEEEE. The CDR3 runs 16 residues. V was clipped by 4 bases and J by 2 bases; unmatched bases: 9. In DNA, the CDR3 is TGTGCCAGCAGCCAACAACAGGGGGCAGGGAACTATGGCTACACCTTC. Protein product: CASSQQQGAGNYGYTF.

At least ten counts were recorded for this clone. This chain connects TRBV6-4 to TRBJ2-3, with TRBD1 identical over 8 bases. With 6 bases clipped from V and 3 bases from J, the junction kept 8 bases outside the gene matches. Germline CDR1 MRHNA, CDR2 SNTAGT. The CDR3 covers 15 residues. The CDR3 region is CASRTGTGPTDTQYF. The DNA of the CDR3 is TGTGCCAGCAGGACCGGGACAGGTCCGACAGATACGCAGTATTTT.

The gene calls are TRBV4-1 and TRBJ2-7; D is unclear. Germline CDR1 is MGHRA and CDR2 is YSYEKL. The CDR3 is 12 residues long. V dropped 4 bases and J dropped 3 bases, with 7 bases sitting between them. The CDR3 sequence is CASSPSDYEQYF. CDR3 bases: TGCGCCAGCAGCCCCAGCGACTACGAGCAGTACTTC.

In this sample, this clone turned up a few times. The CDR3 loop is CATSRVSQETQYF. In DNA form, the CDR3 reads TGTGCCACCAGCAGAGTCAGCCAAGAGACCCAGTACTTC. The V and J genes are TRBV15 and TRBJ2-5; no clear D gene. V was clipped by 1 base and J by 1 base, with 4 bases between them. CDR1 LNHNV and CDR2 YYDKDF come from the germline V gene (reference sequence). This CDR3 is 13 amino acids long.

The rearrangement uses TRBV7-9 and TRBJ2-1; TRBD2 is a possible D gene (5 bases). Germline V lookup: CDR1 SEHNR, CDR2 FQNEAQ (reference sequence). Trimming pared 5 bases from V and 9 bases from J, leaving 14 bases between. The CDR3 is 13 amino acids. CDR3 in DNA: TGTGCCAGCAGCGAAGGACTTGCTACTGAGCAGTTCTTC. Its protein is CASSEGLATEQFF.

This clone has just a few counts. The CDR3 here is CATSRDRQGTANTEAFF. Here the CDR3 DNA reads TGTGCCACCAGCAGAGATCGGCAGGGGACAGCAAACACTGAAGCTTTCTTT. This chain connects TRBV15 to TRBJ1-1, with 7 bases fitting TRBD1. The CDR3 loop spans 17 amino acids. The V segment lost 0 bases and the J segment 2 bases; nucleotides outside the gene matches: 9. Germline V lookup: CDR1 LNHNV, CDR2 YYDKDF (reference sequence).

The CDR3 loop reads CASGRRRSGELFF. CDR3 nucleotide sequence: TGTGCCAGCGGACGGAGGCGGTCCGGGGAGCTGTTTTTT. The chain combines TRBV11-2 with TRBJ2-2, with D possibly being TRBD2 (5 bases). CDR3 length: 13 residues. The germline gives CDR1 SGHAT, CDR2 FQNNGV. V was cut by 8 bases and J by 6 bases, with 13 bases left in between.

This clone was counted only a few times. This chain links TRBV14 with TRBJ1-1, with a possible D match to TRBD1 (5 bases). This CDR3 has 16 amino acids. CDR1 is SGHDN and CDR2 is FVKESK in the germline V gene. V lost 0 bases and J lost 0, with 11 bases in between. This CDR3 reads CASSQDPGVLNTEAFF. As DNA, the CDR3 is TGTGCCAGCAGCCAAGATCCGGGGGTGTTGAACACTGAAGCTTTCTTT.

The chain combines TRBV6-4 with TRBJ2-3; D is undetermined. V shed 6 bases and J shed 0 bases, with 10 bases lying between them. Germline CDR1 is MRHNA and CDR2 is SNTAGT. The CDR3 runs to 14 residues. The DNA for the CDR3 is TGTGCCAGCAGCCCGGGTTCTAGCACAGATACGCAGTATTTT. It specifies CASSPGSSTDTQYF.